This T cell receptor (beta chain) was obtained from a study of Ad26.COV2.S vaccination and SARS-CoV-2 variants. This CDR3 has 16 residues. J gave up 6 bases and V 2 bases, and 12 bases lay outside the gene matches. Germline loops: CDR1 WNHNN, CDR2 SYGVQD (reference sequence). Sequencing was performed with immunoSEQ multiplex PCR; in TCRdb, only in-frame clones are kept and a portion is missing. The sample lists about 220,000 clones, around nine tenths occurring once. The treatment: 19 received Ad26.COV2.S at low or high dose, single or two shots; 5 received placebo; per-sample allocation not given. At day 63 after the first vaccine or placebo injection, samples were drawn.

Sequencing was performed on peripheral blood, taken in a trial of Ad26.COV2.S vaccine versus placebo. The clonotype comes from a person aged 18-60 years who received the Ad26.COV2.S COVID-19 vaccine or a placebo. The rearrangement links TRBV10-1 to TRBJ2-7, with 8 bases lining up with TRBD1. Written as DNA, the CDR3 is TGCGCCAGCAGTGAGAGCGGACAGGGATACCATCGCGAGCAGTACTTC. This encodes CASSESGQGYHREQYF.